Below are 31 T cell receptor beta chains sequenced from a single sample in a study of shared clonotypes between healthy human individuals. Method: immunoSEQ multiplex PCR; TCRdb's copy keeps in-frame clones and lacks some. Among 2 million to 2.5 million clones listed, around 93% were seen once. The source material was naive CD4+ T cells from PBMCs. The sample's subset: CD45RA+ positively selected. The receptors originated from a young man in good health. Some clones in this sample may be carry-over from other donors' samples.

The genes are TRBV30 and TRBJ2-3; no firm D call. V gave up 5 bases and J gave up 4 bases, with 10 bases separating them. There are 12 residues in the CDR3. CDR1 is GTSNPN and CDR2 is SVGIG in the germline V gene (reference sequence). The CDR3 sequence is CAWGLGADTQYF. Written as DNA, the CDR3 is TGTGCCTGGGGCTTAGGAGCAGATACGCAGTATTTT.

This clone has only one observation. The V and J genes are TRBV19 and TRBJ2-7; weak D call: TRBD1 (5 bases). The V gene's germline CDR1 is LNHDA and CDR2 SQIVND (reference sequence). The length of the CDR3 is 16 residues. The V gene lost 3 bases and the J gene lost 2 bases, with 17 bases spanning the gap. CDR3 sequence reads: CASSMTEAVGTYEQYF. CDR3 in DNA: TGTGCCAGTAGTATGACAGAGGCAGTCGGAACCTACGAGCAGTACTTC.

The CDR3 nucleotides are TGTGCCAGTAGTATAATTAGTAGGGGATCCGGGGCCAACGTCCTGACTTTC. Translation: CASSIISRGSGANVLTF. The chain is built from TRBV19 and TRBJ2-6; D perhaps matches TRBD1 (5 bases). Between the trimmed V and J ends, which lost 2 bases and 4 bases, there was a span of 15 bases. CDR1 and CDR2 from the germline V gene are LNHDA and SQIVND (reference sequence). This CDR3 has 17 amino acids.

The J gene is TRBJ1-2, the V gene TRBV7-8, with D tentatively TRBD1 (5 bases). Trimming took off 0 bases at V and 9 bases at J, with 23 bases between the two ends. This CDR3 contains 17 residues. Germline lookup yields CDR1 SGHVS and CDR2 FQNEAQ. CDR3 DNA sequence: TGTGCCAGCAGCTTAGCGTCAGGGCAGACCTTCTCGAGGAGCTACACCTTC. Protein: CASSLASGQTFSRSYTF.

CDR3 sequence: CASSQVAQGNTEAFF. The CDR3 DNA reads TGCGCCAGCAGCCAAGTTGCACAGGGAAACACTGAAGCTTTCTTT. V is TRBV4-1 and J is TRBJ1-1, with D possibly matching TRBD1 (6 bases). Trimming stripped 1 base from V and 2 bases from J, with 11 bases between. Germline assignment: CDR1 MGHRA and CDR2 YSYEKL. The CDR3 is made up of 15 amino acids.

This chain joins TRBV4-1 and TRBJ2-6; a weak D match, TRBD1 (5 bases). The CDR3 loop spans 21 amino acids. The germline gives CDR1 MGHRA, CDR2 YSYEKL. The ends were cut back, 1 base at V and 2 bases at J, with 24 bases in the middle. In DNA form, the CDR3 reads TGCGCCAGCAGCCAAGGGAGACCTCAGGGTAGACCCCTCACTGGGGCCAACGTCCTGACTTTC. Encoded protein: CASSQGRPQGRPLTGANVLTF.

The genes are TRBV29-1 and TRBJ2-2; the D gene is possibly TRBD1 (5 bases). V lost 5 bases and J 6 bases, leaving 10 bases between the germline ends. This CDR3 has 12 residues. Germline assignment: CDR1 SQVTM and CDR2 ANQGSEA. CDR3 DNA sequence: TGCAGCGTTTTTCAGGGCTCCGGGGAGCTGTTTTTT. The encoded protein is CSVFQGSGELFF.

The CDR3 is CASSLTNRGSYEQYF. The CDR3 coding sequence is TGCGCCAGCAGCCTCACAAACAGGGGATCCTACGAGCAGTACTTC. The gene calls are TRBV5-1 and TRBJ2-7; 7 nucleotides match TRBD1. This CDR3 has 15 residues. Germline CDR1 SGHRS, CDR2 YFSETQ. The V segment lost 4 bases and the J segment 1 base; nucleotides outside the gene matches: 8.

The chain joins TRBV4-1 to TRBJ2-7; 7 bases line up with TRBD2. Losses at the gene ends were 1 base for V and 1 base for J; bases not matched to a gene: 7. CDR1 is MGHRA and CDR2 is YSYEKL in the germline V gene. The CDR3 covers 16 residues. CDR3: CASSQVNGRTSYEQYF. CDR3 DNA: TGCGCCAGCAGCCAAGTAAACGGGAGGACATCCTACGAGCAGTACTTC.

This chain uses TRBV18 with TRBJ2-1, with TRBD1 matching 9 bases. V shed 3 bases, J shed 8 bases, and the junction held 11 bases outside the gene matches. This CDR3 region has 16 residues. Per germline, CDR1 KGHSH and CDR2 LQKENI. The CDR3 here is CASSPPRTGEGHEQFF. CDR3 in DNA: TGTGCCAGCTCACCCCCGAGGACAGGGGAGGGCCATGAGCAGTTCTTC.

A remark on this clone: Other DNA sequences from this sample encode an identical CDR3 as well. CDR3 in amino acids: CASSVLAGSDTQYF. Written as DNA, the CDR3 is TGTGCCAGCAGCGTACTAGCGGGCTCAGATACGCAGTATTTT. The genes are TRBV9 and TRBJ2-3, with TRBD2 matching over 8 bases. The germline gives CDR1 SGDLS, CDR2 YYNGEE. The V segment lost 1 base and the J segment 4 bases; nucleotides outside the gene matches: 2. The CDR3 extends over 14 amino acids.

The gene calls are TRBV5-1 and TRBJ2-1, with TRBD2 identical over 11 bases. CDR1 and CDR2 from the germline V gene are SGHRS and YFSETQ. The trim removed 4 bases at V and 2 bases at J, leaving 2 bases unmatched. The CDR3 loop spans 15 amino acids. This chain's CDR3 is CASSPTSGTYNEQFF. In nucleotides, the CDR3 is TGCGCCAGCAGCCCGACTAGCGGGACCTACAATGAGCAGTTCTTC.

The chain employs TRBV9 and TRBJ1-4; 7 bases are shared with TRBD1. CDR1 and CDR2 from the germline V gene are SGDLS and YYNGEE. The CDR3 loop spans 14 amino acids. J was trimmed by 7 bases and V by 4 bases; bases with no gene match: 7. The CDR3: CASSPRGDPEKLFF. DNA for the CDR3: TGTGCCAGCAGCCCCAGGGGGGACCCTGAAAAACTGTTTTTT.

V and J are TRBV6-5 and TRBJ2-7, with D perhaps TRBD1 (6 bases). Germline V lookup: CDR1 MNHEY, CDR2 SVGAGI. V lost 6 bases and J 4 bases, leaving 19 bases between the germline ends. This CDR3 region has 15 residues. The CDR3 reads CASSPAQGNRYEQYF. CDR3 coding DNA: TGTGCCAGCAGCCCAGCCCAGGGGAATAGGTACGAGCAGTACTTC.

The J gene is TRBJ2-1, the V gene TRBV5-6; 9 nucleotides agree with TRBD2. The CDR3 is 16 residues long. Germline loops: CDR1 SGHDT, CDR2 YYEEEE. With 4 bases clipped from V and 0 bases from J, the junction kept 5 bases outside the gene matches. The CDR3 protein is CASSPYSGSSYNEQFF. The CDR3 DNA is TGTGCCAGCAGCCCGTATAGCGGGAGCTCCTACAATGAGCAGTTCTTC.

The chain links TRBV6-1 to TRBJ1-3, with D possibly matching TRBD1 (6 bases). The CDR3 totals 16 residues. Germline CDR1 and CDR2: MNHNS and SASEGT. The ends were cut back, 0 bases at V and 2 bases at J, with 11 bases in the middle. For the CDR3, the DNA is TGTGCCAGCAGTGAAGCGCCAGGGGTAACTGGAAACACCATATATTTT. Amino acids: CASSEAPGVTGNTIYF.

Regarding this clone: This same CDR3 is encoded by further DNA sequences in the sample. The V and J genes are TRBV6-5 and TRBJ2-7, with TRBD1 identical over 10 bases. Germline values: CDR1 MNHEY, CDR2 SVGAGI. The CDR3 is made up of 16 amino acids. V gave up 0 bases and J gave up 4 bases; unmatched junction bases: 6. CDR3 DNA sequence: TGTGCCAGCAGTTACTCCGGACAGGGGGGGTCTTACGAGCAGTACTTC. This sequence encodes CASSYSGQGGSYEQYF.

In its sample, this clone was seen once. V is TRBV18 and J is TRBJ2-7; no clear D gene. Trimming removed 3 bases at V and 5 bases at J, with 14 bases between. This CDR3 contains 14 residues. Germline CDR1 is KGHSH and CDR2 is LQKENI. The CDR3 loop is CASSPALVGNEQYF. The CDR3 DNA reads TGTGCCAGCTCACCTGCCCTAGTTGGTAACGAGCAGTACTTC.

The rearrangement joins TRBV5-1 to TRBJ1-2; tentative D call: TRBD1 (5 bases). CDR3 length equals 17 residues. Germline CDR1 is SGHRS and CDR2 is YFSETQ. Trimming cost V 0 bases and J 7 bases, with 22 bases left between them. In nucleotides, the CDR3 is TGCGCCAGCAGCTTGGCGGTTCGGGGCCGCGAAGGACTTGGCTACACCTTC. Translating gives CASSLAVRGREGLGYTF.

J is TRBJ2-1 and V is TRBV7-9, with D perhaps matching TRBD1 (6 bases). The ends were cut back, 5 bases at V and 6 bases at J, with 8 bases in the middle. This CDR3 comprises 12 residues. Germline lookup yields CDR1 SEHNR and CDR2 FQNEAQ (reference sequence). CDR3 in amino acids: CASSQDSNEQFF. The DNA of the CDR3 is TGTGCCAGCAGCCAGGACAGCAATGAGCAGTTCTTC.

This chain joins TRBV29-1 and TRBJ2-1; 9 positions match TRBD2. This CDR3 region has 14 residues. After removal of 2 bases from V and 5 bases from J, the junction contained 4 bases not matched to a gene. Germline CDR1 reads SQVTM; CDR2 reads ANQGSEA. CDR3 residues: CSVEKTSGHNEQFF. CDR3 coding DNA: TGCAGCGTTGAAAAGACTAGCGGCCACAATGAGCAGTTCTTC.

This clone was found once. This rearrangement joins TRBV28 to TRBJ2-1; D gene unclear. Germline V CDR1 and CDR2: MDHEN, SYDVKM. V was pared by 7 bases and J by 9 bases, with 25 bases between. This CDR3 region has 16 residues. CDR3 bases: TGTGCCAGCACCCCCCGGATGGGTCTGAAAGTTCCTGAGCAGTTCTTC. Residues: CASTPRMGLKVPEQFF.

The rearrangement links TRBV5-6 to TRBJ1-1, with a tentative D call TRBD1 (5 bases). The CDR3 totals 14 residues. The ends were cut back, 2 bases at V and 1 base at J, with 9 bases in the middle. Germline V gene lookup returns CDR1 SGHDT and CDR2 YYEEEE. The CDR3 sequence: CASSFHDRNTEAFF. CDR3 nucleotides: TGTGCCAGCAGCTTTCATGACAGGAACACTGAAGCTTTCTTT.

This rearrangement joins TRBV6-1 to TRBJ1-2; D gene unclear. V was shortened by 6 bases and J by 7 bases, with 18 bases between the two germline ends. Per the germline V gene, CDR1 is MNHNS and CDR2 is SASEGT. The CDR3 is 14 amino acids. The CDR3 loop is CASRKMSGYSGYTF. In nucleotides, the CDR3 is TGTGCCAGCAGAAAAATGAGTGGTTACTCTGGCTACACCTTC.

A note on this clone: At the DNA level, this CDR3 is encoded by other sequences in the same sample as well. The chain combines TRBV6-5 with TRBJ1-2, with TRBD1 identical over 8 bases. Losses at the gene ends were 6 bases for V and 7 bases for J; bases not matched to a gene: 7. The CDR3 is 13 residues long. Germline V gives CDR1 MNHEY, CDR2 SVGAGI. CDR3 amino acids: CASSPGQGRGYTF. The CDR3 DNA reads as TGTGCCAGCAGCCCCGGACAGGGACGTGGCTACACCTTC.

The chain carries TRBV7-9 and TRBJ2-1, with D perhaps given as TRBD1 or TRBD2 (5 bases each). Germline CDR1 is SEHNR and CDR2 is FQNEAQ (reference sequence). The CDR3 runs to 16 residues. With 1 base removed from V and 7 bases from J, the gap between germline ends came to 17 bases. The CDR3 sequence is CASSLVWGTASNEQFF. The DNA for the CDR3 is TGTGCCAGCAGCTTAGTATGGGGGACGGCGTCGAATGAGCAGTTCTTC.

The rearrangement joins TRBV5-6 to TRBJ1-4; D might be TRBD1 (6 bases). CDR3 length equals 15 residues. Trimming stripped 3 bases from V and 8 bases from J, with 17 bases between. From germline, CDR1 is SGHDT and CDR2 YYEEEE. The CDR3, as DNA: TGTGCCAGCAGCTCGAACAGGGAGTTTGGGGAAAAACTGTTTTTT. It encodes CASSSNREFGEKLFF. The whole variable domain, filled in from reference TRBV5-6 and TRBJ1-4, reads DAGVTQSPTHLIKTRGQQVTLRCSPKSGHDTVSWYQQALGQGPQFIFQYYEEEERQRGNFPDRFSGHQFPNYSSELNVNALLLGDSALYLCASSSNREFGEKLFFGSGTQLSVL.

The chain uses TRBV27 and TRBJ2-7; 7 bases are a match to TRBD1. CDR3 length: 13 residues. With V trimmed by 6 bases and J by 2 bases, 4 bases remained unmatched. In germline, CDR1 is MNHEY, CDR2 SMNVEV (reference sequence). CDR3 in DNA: TGTGCCAGCAGGAGAGGACAGGCCTACGAGCAGTACTTC. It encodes CASRRGQAYEQYF.

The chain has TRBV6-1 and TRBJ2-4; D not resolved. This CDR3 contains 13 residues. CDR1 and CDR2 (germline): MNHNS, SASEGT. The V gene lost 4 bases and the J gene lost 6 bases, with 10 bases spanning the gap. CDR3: CASSVGSVNIQYF. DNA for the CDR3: TGTGCCAGCAGTGTTGGGTCAGTAAACATTCAGTACTTC.

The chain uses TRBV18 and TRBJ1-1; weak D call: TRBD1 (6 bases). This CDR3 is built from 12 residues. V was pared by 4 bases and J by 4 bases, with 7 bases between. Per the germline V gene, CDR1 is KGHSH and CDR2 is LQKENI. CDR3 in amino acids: CASSLQGTEAFF. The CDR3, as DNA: TGTGCCAGCTCACTACAGGGCACTGAAGCTTTCTTT. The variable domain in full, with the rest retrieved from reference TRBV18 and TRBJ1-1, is NAGVMQNPRHLVRRRGQEARLRCSPMKGHSHVYWYRQLPEEGLKFMVYLQKENIIDESGMPKERFSAEFPKEGPSILRIQQVVRGDSAAYFCASSLQGTEAFFGQGTRLTVV.

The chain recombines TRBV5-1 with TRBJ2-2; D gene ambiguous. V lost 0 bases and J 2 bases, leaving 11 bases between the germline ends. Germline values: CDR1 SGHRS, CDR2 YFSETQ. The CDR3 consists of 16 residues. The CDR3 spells CASSLAVPANTGELFF. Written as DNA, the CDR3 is TGCGCCAGCAGCTTGGCCGTGCCAGCAAACACCGGGGAGCTGTTTTTT.